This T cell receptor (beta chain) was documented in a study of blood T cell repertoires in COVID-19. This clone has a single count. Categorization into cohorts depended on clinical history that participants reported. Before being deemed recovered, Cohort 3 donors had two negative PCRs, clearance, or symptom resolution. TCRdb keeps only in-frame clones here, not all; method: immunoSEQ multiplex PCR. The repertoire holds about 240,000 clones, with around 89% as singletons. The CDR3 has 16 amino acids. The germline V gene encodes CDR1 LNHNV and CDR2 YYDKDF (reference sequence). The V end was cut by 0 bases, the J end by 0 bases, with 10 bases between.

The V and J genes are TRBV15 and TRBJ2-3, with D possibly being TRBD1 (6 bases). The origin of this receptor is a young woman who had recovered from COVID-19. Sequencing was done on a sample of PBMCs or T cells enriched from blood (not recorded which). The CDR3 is CATSRDPDSSTDTQYF. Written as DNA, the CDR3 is TGTGCCACCAGCAGAGATCCGGACAGTAGCACAGATACGCAGTATTTT.